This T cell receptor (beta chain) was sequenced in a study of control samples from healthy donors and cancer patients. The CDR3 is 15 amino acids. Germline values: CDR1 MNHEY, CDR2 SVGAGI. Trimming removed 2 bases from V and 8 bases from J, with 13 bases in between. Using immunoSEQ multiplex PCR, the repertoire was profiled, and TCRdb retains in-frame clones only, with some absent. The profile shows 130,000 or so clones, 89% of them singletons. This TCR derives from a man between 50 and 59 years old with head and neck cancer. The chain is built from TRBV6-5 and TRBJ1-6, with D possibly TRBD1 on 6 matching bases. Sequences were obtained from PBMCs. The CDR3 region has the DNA TGTGCCAGCAGTTACGGGACACCCACGGATTCACCCCTCCACTTT. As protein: CASSYGTPTDSPLHF.